This TCR beta chain was retrieved from a study of blood T cell repertoires in COVID-19. On the study more broadly: From T cells, B-cell-depleted T cells, or PBMCs came the material, which was cDNA or gDNA.

Enrolled during active infection, Seattle patients were then followed longitudinally. TCRdb keeps only in-frame clones here, not all; method: immunoSEQ multiplex PCR. Of roughly 81,000 clones listed, about 85% are singletons. Germline-derived CDR1 and CDR2 are MNHEY and SMNVEV (reference sequence). With V trimmed by 9 bases and J by 6 bases, 19 bases remained unmatched. This CDR3 spans 16 amino acids. Sequenced sample: peripheral blood. This chain joins TRBV27 and TRBJ1-2; 7 positions agree with TRBD1. The TCR sequence derives from a woman aged 80 or over with COVID-19, enrolled during active disease. CDR3 sequence reads: CARSPAKTGEGDGYTF. The CDR3 DNA follows: TGTGCCAGATCCCCCGCCAAAACAGGGGAAGGCGATGGCTACACCTTC.